This T cell receptor beta chain appears in the sequencing data of a study of cytomegalovirus exposure and HLA in healthy donors. The PCR made use of 60 Vbeta and 13 Jbeta primers. Here immunoSEQ multiplex PCR was the method, and the copy in TCRdb shows in-frame clones only, minus some. The repertoire holds some 150,000 clones, with about 77% as singletons. The CDR3 is made up of 15 amino acids. V was clipped by 6 bases and J by 2 bases, with 15 bases between them. Germline V lookup: CDR1 MNHEY, CDR2 SMNVEV (reference sequence). V usage is TRBV27 and J usage is TRBJ2-3; D remains unclear. Sequencing was done on a sample of PBMCs. The receptor's source is a female donor in good health and CMV-seronegative. The CDR3 DNA reads as TGTGCCAGCAGCCCCCCCTCGGGTAACACAGATACGCAGTATTTT. Amino acids: CASSPPSGNTDTQYF.